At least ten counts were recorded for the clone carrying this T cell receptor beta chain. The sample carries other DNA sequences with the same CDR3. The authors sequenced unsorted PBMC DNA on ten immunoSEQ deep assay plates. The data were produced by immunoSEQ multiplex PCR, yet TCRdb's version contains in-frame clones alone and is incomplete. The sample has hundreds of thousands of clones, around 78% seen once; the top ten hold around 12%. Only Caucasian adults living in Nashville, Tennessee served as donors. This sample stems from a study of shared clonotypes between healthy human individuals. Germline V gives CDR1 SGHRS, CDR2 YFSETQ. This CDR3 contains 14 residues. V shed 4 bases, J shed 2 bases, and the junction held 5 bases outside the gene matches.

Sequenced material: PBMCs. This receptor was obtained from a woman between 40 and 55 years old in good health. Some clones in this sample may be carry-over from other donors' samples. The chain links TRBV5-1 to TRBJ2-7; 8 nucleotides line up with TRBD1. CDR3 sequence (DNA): TGCGCCAGCAGCCCCGGACAGGGAGCCTACGAGCAGTACTTC. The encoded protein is CASSPGQGAYEQYF.